These T cell receptor beta chains were read from a single sample in a study of blood T cell repertoires in COVID-19. Libraries were prepared by immunoSEQ multiplex PCR; TCRdb keeps only in-frame clonotypes and omits some of them. The sample yields 270,000 or so clones, around 82% seen once. Sequences were obtained from PBMCs or T cells enriched from blood (not recorded which). Receptors originate from a man aged 50 or older who had recovered from COVID-19. CDR3s include the opening cysteine and the closing phenylalanine or tryptophan. The D gene is left open where the match is weak. Rows give clone size only sometimes, using once, few, many, or a class for an expanded clone.

V gene	clone size	D gene	J gene	CDR3 length	CDR3 DNA	CDR3 protein
TRBV19	-	-	TRBJ2-7	15	TGTGCCAGTAGTTCCTGGGCCGGGGAACACTACGAGCAGTACTTC	CASSSWAGEHYEQYF
TRBV12-3/TRBV12-4	-	-	TRBJ2-7	11	TGTGCCAGCAGACTAGATACCGAGCAGTACTTC	CASRLDTEQYF
TRBV27	-	-	TRBJ1-6	13	TGTGCCAGCTCGATCGGGGGTTACTCACCCCTCCACTTT	CASSIGGYSPLHF
TRBV6-2/TRBV6-3	-	-	TRBJ1-5	13	TGTGCCAGCAGCCTGCCCGGGGATCAGCCCCAGCATTTT	CASSLPGDQPQHF
TRBV28	-	-	TRBJ1-5	14	TGTGCCAGCAGGGGAACAGGGTTCTCTCAGCCCCAGCATTTT	CASRGTGFSQPQHF
TRBV7-2	-	-	TRBJ2-7	14	TGTGCCAGCAGCTTATCCAGGGGTAAAGACGAGCAGTACTTC	CASSLSRGKDEQYF
TRBV29-1	once	-	TRBJ1-4	14	TGCAGCGTCGATGCGGGGGGTACTAATGAAAAACTGTTTTTT	CSVDAGGTNEKLFF
TRBV7-9	-	TRBD1	TRBJ1-1	14	TGTGCCAGCAGCTTAGCGGTACAGGGGGCTCGAGCTTTCTTT	CASSLAVQGARAFF
TRBV2	-	-	TRBJ2-3	15	TGTGCCAGCAGTGAAAGGGGGGGAACCACAGATACGCAGTATTTT	CASSERGGTTDTQYF
TRBV12-3/TRBV12-4	-	-	TRBJ1-4	13	TGTGCCAGCAGTTTAGTCCTTAATGAAAAACTGTTTTTT	CASSLVLNEKLFF
TRBV12-3/TRBV12-4	-	-	TRBJ2-7	13	TGTGCCAGCAGTGCGGCCGGGACCTACGAGCAGTACTTC	CASSAAGTYEQYF
TRBV19	-	-	TRBJ1-2	14	TGTGCCAGTAGTATAGATCTGGCGGGACCCAGCTACACCTTC	CASSIDLAGPSYTF
TRBV7-6	-	-	TRBJ2-7	13	TGTGCCAGCAGCACCGAGTATAGCTACGAGCAGTACTTC	CASSTEYSYEQYF
TRBV9	-	-	TRBJ1-1	14	TGTGCCAGCAGCGTAGTAGACAGGCCTCCTGAAGCTTTCTTT	CASSVVDRPPEAFF
TRBV3-1/TRBV3-2	-	-	TRBJ1-6	14	TGTGCCAGCAGCCGGAGGTCATATAATTCACCCCTCCACTTT	CASSRRSYNSPLHF
TRBV6-2/TRBV6-3	once	TRBD2	TRBJ2-7	15	TGTGCCAGCAGTTACGGGACTAGCGGACTGTCCGAGCAGTACTTC	CASSYGTSGLSEQYF
TRBV18	-	-	TRBJ2-3	15	TGTGCCAGCTCACCGGGACTGCCTAGCACAGATACGCAGTATTTT	CASSPGLPSTDTQYF
TRBV20-1	-	-	TRBJ2-6	14	TGCAGTGCTAGTACAGGTTCCGGGGCCAACGTCCTGACTTTC	CSASTGSGANVLTF
TRBV27	-	TRBD1	TRBJ1-2	12	TGTGCCAGCAGTTCGACAGGGAATGGCTACACCTTC	CASSSTGNGYTF
TRBV12-3/TRBV12-4	-	-	TRBJ2-7	12	TGTGCCAGCAGCCCCGACAACTACGAGCAGTACTTC	CASSPDNYEQYF
TRBV15	-	-	TRBJ1-4	15	TGTGCCACCAGCAGGGTAGGGGTCCGAGGTGAAAAACTGTTTTTT	CATSRVGVRGEKLFF
TRBV19	-	TRBD1	TRBJ2-1	22	TGTGCCAGTAGTTTCAAAGGTTGGGGACAGGGGGTTGTTAGCGGGGTCTACAATGAGCAGTTCTTC	CASSFKGWGQGVVSGVYNEQFF
TRBV5-1	few	TRBD1	TRBJ1-2	15	TGCGCCAGCAGCCCATCGGACAGGGGGGCCTATGGCTACACCTTC	CASSPSDRGAYGYTF
TRBV2	-	-	TRBJ2-3	14	TGTGCCAGCAAGGTGGAGCTGAGCACAGATACGCAGTATTTT	CASKVELSTDTQYF
TRBV11-2	few	-	TRBJ2-3	16	TGTGCCAGCAGCTTCGATATACAGGGTGGCACAGATACGCAGTATTTT	CASSFDIQGGTDTQYF
TRBV2	-	TRBD2	TRBJ2-5	14	TGTGCCAGCAACCTAGCGGGGGGGCGAGAGACCCAGTACTTC	CASNLAGGRETQYF
TRBV7-9	-	TRBD1	TRBJ1-1	15	TGTGCCAGCACCAAGACAGGGGCCGGGAACACTGAAGCTTTCTTT	CASTKTGAGNTEAFF
TRBV19	-	TRBD1	TRBJ1-1	14	TGTGCCAGTAGGACAGGGGGCTGGGGCACTGAAGCTTTCTTT	CASRTGGWGTEAFF
TRBV24-1	-	-	TRBJ1-2	9	TGTGCCACCACTCATGGCTACACCTTC	CATTHGYTF
TRBV9	-	TRBD2	TRBJ2-1	15	TGTGCCAGCAGCGCGGGAGCGGGAGAGAACAATGAGCAGTTCTTC	CASSAGAGENNEQFF
TRBV21-1	-	-	TRBJ2-6	16	TGTGCCAGCAGGACACTTGGGGGGGCTGGGGCCAACGTCCTGACTTTC	CASRTLGGAGANVLTF
TRBV18	-	-	TRBJ2-7	16	TGTGCCAGCTCACCCTCAGGGTTCCCAGGGTCCTACGAGCAGTACTTC	CASSPSGFPGSYEQYF
TRBV11-3	few	TRBD1	TRBJ1-1	15	TGTGCCAGCAGTCACCGGACAGGGATGGGCACTGAAGCTTTCTTT	CASSHRTGMGTEAFF
TRBV30	-	-	TRBJ2-1	15	TGTGCCTGGAGTGTAGGGGGATTCTCGTTGAATGAGCAGTTCTTC	CAWSVGGFSLNEQFF
TRBV5-5	-	-	TRBJ1-2	16	TGTGCCAGCAGCTTTAACTCGGGGGGGGCACGGTATGGCTACACCTTC	CASSFNSGGARYGYTF
TRBV6-4	-	-	TRBJ2-1	15	TGTGCCAGCAGTGACGAACTAGGCTTGAACAATGAGCAGTTCTTC	CASSDELGLNNEQFF
TRBV6-5	-	-	TRBJ1-2	15	TGTGCCAGCAGTTACCGAACACAGGGCACGGAGGGCTACACCTTC	CASSYRTQGTEGYTF
TRBV6-2/TRBV6-3	-	TRBD1	TRBJ2-7	18	TGTGCCAGCAGTTACTCGACGACAGGGTTGGCCCTTTATTACGAGCAGTACTTC	CASSYSTTGLALYYEQYF
TRBV9	-	TRBD2	TRBJ2-3	15	TGTGCCAGCAGCGTAGGTGGACTAGTAAGAGATACGCAGTATTTT	CASSVGGLVRDTQYF
TRBV5-1	few	TRBD1	TRBJ1-1	16	TGCGCCAGCATAAAAGGGGGCCACCTGATGAACACTGAAGCTTTCTTT	CASIKGGHLMNTEAFF
TRBV5-1	-	-	TRBJ2-1	14	TGCGCCAGCAGTCCCCAGGGAAGCTACAATGAGCAGTTCTTC	CASSPQGSYNEQFF
TRBV6-5	-	TRBD1	TRBJ2-4	14	TGTGCCAGCAGACCGGGACAGTCCACAAACATTCAGTACTTC	CASRPGQSTNIQYF
TRBV6-5	-	-	TRBJ2-7	15	TGTGCCAGCAGCACTGGGACTGTCAGCTCCTACGAGCAGTACTTC	CASSTGTVSSYEQYF
TRBV29-1	-	-	TRBJ1-2	13	TGCAGCGTTTCTCCCCGACAGAACTATGGCTACACCTTC	CSVSPRQNYGYTF